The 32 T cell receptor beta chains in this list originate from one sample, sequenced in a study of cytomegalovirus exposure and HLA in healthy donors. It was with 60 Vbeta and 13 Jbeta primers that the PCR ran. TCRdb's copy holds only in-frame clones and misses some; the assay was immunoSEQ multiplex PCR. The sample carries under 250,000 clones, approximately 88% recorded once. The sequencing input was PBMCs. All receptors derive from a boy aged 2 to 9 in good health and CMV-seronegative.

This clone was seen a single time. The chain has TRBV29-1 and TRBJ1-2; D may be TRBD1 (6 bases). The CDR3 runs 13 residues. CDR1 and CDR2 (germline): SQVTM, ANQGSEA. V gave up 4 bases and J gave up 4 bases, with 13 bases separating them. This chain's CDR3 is CSVGTALVYGYTF. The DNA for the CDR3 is TGCAGCGTTGGGACAGCTTTAGTCTATGGCTACACCTTC.

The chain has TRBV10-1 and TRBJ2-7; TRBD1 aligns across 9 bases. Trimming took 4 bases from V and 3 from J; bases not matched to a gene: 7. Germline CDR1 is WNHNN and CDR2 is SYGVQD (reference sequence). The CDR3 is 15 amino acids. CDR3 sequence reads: CASSVTGGDHYEQYF. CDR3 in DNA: TGCGCCAGCAGTGTTACAGGGGGCGACCACTACGAGCAGTACTTC.

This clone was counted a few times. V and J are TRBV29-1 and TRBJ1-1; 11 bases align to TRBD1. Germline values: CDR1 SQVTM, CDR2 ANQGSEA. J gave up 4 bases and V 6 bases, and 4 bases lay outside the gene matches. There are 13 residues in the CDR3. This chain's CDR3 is CSVLDRGLTEAFF. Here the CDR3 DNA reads TGCAGCGTGTTGGACAGGGGGCTCACTGAAGCTTTCTTT.

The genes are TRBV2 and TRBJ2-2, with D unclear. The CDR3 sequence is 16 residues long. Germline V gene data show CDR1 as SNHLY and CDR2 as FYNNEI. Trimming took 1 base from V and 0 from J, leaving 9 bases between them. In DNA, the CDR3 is TGTGCCAGCAGTGAAGAGGCTAGTCCGAACACCGGGGAGCTGTTTTTT. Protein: CASSEEASPNTGELFF. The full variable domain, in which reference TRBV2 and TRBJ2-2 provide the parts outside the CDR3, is EPEVTQTPSHQVTQMGQEVILRCVPISNHLYFYWYRQILGQKVEFLVSFYNNEISEKSEIFDDQFSVERPDGSNFTLKIRSTKLEDSAMYFCASSEEASPNTGELFFGEGSRLTVL.

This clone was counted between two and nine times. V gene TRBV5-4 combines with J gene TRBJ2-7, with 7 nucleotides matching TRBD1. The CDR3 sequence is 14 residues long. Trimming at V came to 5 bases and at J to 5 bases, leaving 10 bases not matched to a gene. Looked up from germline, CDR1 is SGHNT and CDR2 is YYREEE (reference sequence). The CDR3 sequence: CASRRTGSDNEQYF. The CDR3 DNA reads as TGTGCCAGCAGACGGACAGGATCTGACAACGAGCAGTACTTC.

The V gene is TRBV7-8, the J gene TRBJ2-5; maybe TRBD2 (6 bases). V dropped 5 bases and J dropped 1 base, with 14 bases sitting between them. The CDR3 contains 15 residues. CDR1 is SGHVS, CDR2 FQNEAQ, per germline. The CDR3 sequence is CASSPRIGGQETQYF. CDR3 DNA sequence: TGTGCCAGCAGCCCCCGGATCGGGGGCCAAGAGACCCAGTACTTC.

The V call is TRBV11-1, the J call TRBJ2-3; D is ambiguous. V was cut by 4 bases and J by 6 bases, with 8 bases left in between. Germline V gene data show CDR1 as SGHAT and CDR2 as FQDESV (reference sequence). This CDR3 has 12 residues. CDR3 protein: CASSSPQDTQYF. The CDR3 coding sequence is TGTGCCAGCAGCTCCCCTCAGGATACGCAGTATTTT.

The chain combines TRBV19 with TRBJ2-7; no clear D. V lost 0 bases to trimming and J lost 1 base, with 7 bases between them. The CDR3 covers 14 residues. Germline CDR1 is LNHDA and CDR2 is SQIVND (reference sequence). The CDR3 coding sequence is TGTGCCAGTAGTATAGAAGCGTATTCCTACGAGCAGTACTTC. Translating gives CASSIEAYSYEQYF.

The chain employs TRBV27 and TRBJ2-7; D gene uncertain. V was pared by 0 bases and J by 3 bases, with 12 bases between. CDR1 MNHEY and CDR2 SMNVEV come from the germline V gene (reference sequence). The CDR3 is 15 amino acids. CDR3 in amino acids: CASSLSGALNYEQYF. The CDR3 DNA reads TGTGCCAGCAGTTTATCGGGCGCCCTGAACTACGAGCAGTACTTC.

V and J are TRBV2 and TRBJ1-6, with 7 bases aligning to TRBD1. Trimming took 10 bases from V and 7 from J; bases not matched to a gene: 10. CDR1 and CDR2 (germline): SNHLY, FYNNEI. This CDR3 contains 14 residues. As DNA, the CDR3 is TGTGCCATATTACCGGGACAGTTCAATTCACCCCTCCACTTT. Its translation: CAILPGQFNSPLHF. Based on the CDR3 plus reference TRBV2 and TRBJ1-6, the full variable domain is EPEVTQTPSHQVTQMGQEVILRCVPISNHLYFYWYRQILGQKVEFLVSFYNNEISEKSEIFDDQFSVERPDGSNFTLKIRSTKLEDSAMYFCAILPGQFNSPLHFGNGTRLTVT.

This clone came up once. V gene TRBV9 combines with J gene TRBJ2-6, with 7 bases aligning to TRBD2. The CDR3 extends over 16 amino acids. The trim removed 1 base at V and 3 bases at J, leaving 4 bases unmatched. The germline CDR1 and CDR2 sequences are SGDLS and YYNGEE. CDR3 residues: CASSVQGGFGANVLTF. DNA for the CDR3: TGTGCCAGCAGCGTACAGGGAGGGTTTGGGGCCAACGTCCTGACTTTC.

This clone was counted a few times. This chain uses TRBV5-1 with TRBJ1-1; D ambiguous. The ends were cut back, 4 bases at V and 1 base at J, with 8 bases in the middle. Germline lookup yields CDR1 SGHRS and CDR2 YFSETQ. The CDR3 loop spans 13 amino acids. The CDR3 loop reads CASSPRENTEAFF. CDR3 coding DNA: TGCGCCAGCAGCCCGCGGGAGAACACTGAAGCTTTCTTT.

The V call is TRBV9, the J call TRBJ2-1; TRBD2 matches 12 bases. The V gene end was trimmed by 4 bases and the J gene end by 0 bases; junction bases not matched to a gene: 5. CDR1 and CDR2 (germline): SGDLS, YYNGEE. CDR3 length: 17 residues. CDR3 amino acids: CASSSRLAGDSYNEQFF. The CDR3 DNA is TGTGCCAGCAGCTCCCGACTAGCGGGAGACTCCTACAATGAGCAGTTCTTC. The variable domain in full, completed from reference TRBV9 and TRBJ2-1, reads DSGVTQTPKHLITATGQRVTLRCSPRSGDLSVYWYQQSLDQGLQFLIQYYNGEERAKGNILERFSAQQFPDLHSELNLSSLELGDSALYFCASSSRLAGDSYNEQFFGPGTRLTVL.

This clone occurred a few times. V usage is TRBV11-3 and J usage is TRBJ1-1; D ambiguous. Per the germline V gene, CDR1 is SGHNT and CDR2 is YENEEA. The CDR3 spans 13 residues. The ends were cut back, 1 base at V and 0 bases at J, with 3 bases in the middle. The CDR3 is CASSLALNTEAFF. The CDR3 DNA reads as TGTGCCAGCAGCTTAGCTTTGAACACTGAAGCTTTCTTT. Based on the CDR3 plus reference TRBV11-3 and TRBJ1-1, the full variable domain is EAGVVQSPRYKIIEKKQPVAFWCNPISGHNTLYWYLQNLGQGPELLIRYENEEAVDDSQLPKDRFSAERLKGVDSTLKIQPAELGDSAVYLCASSLALNTEAFFGQGTRLTVV.

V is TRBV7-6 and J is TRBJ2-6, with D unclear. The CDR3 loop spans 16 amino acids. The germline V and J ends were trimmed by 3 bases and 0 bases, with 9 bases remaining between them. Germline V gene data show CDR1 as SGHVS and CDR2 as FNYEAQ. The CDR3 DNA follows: TGTGCCAGCAGCTTGGCCCAGCGCTCTGGGGCCAACGTCCTGACTTTC. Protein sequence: CASSLAQRSGANVLTF.

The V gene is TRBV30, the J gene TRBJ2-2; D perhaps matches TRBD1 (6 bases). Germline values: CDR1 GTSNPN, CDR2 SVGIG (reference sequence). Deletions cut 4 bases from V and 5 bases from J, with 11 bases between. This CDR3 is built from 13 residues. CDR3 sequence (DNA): TGTGCCTGGAAATCCCAGGGGACCGGGGAGCTGTTTTTT. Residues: CAWKSQGTGELFF.

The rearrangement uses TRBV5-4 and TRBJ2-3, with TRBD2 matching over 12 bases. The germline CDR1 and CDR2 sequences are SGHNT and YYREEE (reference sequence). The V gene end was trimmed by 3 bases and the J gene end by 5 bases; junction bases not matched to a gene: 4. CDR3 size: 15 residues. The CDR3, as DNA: TGTGCCAGCAGCTGGACTAGCGGGGAACGAGATACGCAGTATTTT. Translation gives CASSWTSGERDTQYF.

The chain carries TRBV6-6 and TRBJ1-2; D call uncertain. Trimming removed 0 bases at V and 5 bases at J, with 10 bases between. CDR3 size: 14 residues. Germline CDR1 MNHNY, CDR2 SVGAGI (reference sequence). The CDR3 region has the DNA TGTGCCAGCAGTTACTCGACCCGGGGATATGGCTACACCTTC. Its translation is CASSYSTRGYGYTF.

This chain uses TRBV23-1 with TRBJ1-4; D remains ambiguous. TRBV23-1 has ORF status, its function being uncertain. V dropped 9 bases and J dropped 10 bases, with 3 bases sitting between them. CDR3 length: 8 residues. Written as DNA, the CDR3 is TGCGCCAGTCGAAAACTGTTTTTT. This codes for CASRKLFF.

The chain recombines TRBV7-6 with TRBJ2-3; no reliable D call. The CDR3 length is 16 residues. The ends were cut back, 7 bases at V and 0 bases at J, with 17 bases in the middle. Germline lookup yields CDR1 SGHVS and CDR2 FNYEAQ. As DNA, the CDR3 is TGTGCCAGCACCCCATCCGACCGGAGAAGCACAGATACGCAGTATTTT. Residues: CASTPSDRRSTDTQYF.

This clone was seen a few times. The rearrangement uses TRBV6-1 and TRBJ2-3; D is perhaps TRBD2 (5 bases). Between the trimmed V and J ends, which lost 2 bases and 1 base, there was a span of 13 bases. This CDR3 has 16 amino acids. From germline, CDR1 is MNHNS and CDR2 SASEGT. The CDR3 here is CASSELRGSGTDTQYF. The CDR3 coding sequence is TGTGCCAGCAGTGAACTAAGAGGGAGTGGCACAGATACGCAGTATTTT.

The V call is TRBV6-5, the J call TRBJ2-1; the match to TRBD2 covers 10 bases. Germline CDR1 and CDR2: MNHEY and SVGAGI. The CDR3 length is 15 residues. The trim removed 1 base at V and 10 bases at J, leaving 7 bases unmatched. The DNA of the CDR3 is TGTGCCAGCAGTTACTTGGGACTAGCGTCTCCCGAGCAGTTCTTC. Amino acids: CASSYLGLASPEQFF.

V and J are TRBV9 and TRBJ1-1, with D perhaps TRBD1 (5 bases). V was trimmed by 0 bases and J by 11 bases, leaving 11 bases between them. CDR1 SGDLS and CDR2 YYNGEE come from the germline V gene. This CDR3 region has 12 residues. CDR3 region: CASSVGRGDAFF. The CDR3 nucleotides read TGTGCCAGCAGCGTAGGGAGGGGTGACGCTTTCTTT.

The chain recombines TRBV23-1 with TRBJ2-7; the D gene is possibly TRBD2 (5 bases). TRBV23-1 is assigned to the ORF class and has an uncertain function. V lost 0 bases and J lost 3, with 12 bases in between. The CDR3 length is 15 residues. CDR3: CASSQSDSLLYEQYF. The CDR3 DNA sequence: TGCGCCAGCAGTCAATCGGACTCTCTTCTCTACGAGCAGTACTTC.

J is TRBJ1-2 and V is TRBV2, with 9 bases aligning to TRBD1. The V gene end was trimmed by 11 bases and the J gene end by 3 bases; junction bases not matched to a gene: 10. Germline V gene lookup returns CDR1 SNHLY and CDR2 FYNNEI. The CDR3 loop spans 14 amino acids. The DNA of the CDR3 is TGTGCCGGACACCGGGACAGGGATTACTATGGCTACACCTTC. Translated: CAGHRDRDYYGYTF.

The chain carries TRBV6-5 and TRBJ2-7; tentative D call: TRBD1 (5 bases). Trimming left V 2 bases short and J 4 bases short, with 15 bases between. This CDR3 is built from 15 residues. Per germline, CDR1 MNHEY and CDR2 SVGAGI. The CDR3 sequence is CASSYAQGMKYEQYF. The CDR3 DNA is TGTGCCAGCAGTTACGCCCAGGGAATGAAGTACGAGCAGTACTTC.

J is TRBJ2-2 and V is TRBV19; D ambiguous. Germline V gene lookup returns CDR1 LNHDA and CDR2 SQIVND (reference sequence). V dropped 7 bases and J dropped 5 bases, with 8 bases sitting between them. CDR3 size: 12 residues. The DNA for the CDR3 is TGTGCCAGTATGGAGATTACCGGGGAGCTGTTTTTT. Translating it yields CASMEITGELFF.

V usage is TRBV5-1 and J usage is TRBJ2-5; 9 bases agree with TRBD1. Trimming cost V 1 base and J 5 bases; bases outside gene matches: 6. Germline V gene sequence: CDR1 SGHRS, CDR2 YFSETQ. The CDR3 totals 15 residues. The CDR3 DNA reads TGCGCCAGCAGCTTGACAGGGGGCAATGGGGAGACCCAGTACTTC. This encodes CASSLTGGNGETQYF.

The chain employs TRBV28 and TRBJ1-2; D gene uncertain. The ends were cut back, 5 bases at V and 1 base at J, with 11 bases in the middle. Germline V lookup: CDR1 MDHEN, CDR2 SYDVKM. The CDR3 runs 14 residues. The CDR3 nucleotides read TGTGCCAGCAGTACTACGTCGCTTAACTATGGCTACACCTTC. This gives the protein CASSTTSLNYGYTF.

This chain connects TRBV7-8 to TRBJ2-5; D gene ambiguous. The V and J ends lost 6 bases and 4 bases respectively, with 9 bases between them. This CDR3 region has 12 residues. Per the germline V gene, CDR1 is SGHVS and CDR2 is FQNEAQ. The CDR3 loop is CASSPTGETQYF. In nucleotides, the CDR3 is TGTGCCAGCAGTCCTACGGGAGAGACCCAGTACTTC.

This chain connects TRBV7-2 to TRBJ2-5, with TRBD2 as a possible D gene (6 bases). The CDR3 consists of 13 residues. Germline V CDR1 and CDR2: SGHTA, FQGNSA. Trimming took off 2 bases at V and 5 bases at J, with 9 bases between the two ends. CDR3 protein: CASSLSGWETQYF. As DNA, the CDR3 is TGTGCCAGCAGCTTAAGCGGGTGGGAGACCCAGTACTTC.

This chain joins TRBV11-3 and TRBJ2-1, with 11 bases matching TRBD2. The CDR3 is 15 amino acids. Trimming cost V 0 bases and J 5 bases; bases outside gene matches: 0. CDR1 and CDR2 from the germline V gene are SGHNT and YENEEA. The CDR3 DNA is TGTGCCAGCAGCTTAGAACTAGCGGGGGACAATGAGCAGTTCTTC. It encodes CASSLELAGDNEQFF.